The T cell receptor beta chain described here comes from a study of vaccination effects on CD4 cells after COVID-19. ViraFEST used viral peptide pools to expand antigen-specific CD4+ T cells before sequencing. It was after 10 days of culture that CD4+ T cells were isolated. Participants were given two doses of BNT162b2 or mRNA-1273 vaccine. This clone was observed a single time. Its antigen remains unknown. The germline V gene encodes CDR1 KGHSH and CDR2 LQKENI. With 4 bases clipped from V and 9 bases from J, the junction kept 17 bases outside the gene matches. The CDR3 loop spans 16 amino acids. Method: immunoSEQ multiplex PCR; TCRdb's copy keeps in-frame clones and lacks some. The repertoire has over 50,000 clones, roughly 73% of them found once; the top ten carry around 1.3%.

The TCR was taken from a human donor who received a COVID-19 vaccine. The chain is built from TRBV18 and TRBJ2-5; 7 nucleotides match TRBD2. The sample in question was CD4+ T cells from PBMCs cultured with HCoV-229E spike peptides, obtained after COVID-19 vaccination. The CDR3 coding sequence is TGTGCCAGCTCACAAACCGGTGCGGGGGACCCGGTGTCCCAGTACTTC. Protein product: CASSQTGAGDPVSQYF.